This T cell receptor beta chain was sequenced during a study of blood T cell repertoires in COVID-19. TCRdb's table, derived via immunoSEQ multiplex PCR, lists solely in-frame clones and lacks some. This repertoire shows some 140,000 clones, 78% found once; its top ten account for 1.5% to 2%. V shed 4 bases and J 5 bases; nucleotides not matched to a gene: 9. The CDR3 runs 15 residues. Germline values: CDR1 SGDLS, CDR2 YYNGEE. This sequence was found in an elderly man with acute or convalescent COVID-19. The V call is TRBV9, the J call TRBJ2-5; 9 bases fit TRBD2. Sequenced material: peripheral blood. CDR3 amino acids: CASSPSGGLEETQYF. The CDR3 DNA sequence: TGTGCCAGCAGCCCGAGCGGGGGGCTGGAGGAGACCCAGTACTTC.